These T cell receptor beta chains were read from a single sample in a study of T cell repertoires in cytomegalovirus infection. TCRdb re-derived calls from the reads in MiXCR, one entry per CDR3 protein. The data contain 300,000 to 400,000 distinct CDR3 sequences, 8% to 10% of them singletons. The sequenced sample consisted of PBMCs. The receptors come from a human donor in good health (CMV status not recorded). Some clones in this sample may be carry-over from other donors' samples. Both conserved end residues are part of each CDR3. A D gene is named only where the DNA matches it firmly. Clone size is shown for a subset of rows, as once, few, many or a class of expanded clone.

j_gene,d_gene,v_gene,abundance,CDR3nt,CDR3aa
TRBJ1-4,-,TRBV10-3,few,TGTGCCATCAGTGAGTCTCAGGGCGAAAAACTGTTTTTT,CAISESQGEKLFF
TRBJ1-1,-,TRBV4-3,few,TGCGCCAGCAGCCAAGATATGACAGGCACTGAAGCTTTCTTT,CASSQDMTGTEAFF
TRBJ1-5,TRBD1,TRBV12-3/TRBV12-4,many,TGTGCCAGCAGCCCCAAGGGGACAGGGGGCGCTTATAGCAATCAGCCCCAGCATTTT,CASSPKGTGGAYSNQPQHF
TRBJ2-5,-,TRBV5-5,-,TGTGCCAGCAGCTTCGGAGGGTTAGAGACCCAGTACTTC,CASSFGGLETQYF
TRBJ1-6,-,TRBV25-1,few,TGTGCCAGCTCACGCGGGGGCGGTTCACCCCTCCACTTT,CASSRGGGSPLHF
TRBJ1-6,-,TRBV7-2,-,TGTGCCAGCAGCTTAGTAGGGAGCTATATAAATTCACCCCTCCACTTT,CASSLVGSYINSPLHF
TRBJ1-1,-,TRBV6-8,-,TGTGCCAGCAGTTTCAGTTTTGCCGGGAACACTGAAGCTTTCTTT,CASSFSFAGNTEAFF
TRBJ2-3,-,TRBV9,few,TGTGCCAGCAGCGTAGCTACCAGGACACCCTTCCGCACAGATACGCAGTATTTT,CASSVATRTPFRTDTQYF
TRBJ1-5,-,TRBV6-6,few,TGTGCCAGCAAAGAGCAGGGAAGTAATCAGCCCCAGCATTTT,CASKEQGSNQPQHF
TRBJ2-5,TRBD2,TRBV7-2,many,TGTGCCAGCAGCTTATATAGCGGGGGGGCCTGGGGGGAGACCCAGTACTTC,CASSLYSGGAWGETQYF
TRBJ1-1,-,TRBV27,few,TGTGCCAGCAGTTGGAGGGGGGGGAACACTGAAGCTTTCTTT,CASSWRGGNTEAFF
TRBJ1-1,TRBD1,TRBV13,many,TGTGCCAGCAGCTTAGACCAGGGGGTGAAGGGGAAAACTGAAGCTTTCTTT,CASSLDQGVKGKTEAFF
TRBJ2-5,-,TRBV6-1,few,TGTGCCAGCAGTGAAAGGGGTAGCTTGGGGGAGACCCAGTACTTC,CASSERGSLGETQYF
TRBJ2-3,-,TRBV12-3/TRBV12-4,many,TGTGCCAGCAGTTTAGAGGTAGACACAGATACGCAGTATTTT,CASSLEVDTDTQYF
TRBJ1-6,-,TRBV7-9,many,TGTGCCTTACTAGGGGAGGGCAATTCACCCCTCCACTTT,CALLGEGNSPLHF
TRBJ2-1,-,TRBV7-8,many,TGTGCCAGCAGCTTGCGGACTCCCAAGAATGAGCAGTTCTTC,CASSLRTPKNEQFF
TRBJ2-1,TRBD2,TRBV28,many,TGTGCCAGCAGTCTAGATCCTCTAGCGGGGTTCTACAATGAGCAGTTCTTC,CASSLDPLAGFYNEQFF
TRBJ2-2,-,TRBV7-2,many,TGTGCCAGCAGCCCCGGAGGGGGCGGCACCGGGGAGCTGTTTTTT,CASSPGGGGTGELFF
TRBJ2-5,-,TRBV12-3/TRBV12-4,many,TGTGCCAGCACCCTCGCTCTCCGACCCAAAGAGGCCCAGTACTTC,CASTLALRPKEAQYF
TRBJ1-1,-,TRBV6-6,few,TGTGCCAGCAGATTGTGGGCTATGCGGACTGAAGCTTTCTTT,CASRLWAMRTEAFF
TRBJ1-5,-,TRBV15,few,TGTGCCACCAGCAGAGGCAGGGGTAGGGGCAATCAGCCCCAGCATTTT,CATSRGRGRGNQPQHF
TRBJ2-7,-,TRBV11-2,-,TGTGCCAGCAGCTCTAGAACCGTAGCGGTCTCCTACGAGCAGTACTTC,CASSSRTVAVSYEQYF
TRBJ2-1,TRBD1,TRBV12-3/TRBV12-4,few,TGTGCCAGCATACCCCCGGGGACAGGCGGGTACAATGAGCAGTTCTTC,CASIPPGTGGYNEQFF
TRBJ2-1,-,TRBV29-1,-,TGCAGCGTTGGTATACTTGAGCAGTTCTTC,CSVGILEQFF
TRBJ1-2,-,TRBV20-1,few,TGCAGTGCTAGAGATCTGGCAGGGGTAGGCTATGGCTACACCTTC,CSARDLAGVGYGYTF
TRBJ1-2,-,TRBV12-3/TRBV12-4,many,TGTGCCAGCAGTCCCACAGGGAACGGTGGCTACACCTTC,CASSPTGNGGYTF
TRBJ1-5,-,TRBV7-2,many,TGTGCCAGCAGCTTAACGGCAGGGGTCAATCAGCCCCAGCATTTT,CASSLTAGVNQPQHF
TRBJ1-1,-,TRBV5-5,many,TGTGCCAGCAGCCCCGTCGGGGGTCGCACTGAAGCTTTCTTT,CASSPVGGRTEAFF
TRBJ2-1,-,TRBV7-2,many,TGTGCCGGCCCTATGGGGCAGTTCTTC,CAGPMGQFF
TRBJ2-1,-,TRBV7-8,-,TGTGCCAGCAGATCGAGACTAGACAATGAGCAGTTCTTC,CASRSRLDNEQFF
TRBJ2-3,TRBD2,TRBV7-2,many,TGTGCCAGCAGCTTGGGACTAGCGGGGGGGCGCACAGATACGCAGTATTTT,CASSLGLAGGRTDTQYF
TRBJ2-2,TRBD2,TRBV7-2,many,TGTGCCAGCAGCCCAGCGGGAGGGGCGAACACCGGGGAGCTGTTTTTT,CASSPAGGANTGELFF
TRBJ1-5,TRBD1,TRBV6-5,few,TGTGCCAGCGGCGCTACAGGGGGCACTCAGCCCCAGCATTTT,CASGATGGTQPQHF
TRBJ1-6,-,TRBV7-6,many,TGTGCCAGCAACTACGACAGAATCAATTCACCCCTCCACTTT,CASNYDRINSPLHF
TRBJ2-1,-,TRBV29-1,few,TGCAGCGTTGAAAGGGCCCAAGTAGGCAATGAGCAGTTCTTC,CSVERAQVGNEQFF
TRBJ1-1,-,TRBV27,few,TGTGCCAGCAGTTTATCGACCGGGGGCTTCACTGAAGCTTTCTTT,CASSLSTGGFTEAFF
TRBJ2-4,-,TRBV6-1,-,TGTGCCAGCAGTGAATTAAGGGGCCTAGCCAAAAACATTCAGTACTTC,CASSELRGLAKNIQYF
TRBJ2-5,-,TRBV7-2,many,TGTGCCAGCAGCTTTTTGAAGGGGTCCGGCGGAGAGACCCAGTACTTC,CASSFLKGSGGETQYF
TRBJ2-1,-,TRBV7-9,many,TGTGCCAGCAGCCAGATGAGATCTACCGGTAACAATGAGCAGTTCTTC,CASSQMRSTGNNEQFF
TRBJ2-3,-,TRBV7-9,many,TGTGCCAGCAGCTTACTCGGAGACACAGATACGCAGTATTTT,CASSLLGDTDTQYF
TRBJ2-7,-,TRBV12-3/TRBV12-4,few,TGTGCCAGCAGTTTTAAGGGAGGCTACGAGCAGTACTTC,CASSFKGGYEQYF
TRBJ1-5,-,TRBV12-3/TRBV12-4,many,TGTGCCAGCAGTTTTTCTAGCAATCAGCCCCAGCATTTT,CASSFSSNQPQHF
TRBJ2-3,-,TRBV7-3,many,TGTGCCAGCAAGGAAGCTTATTCCACAGATACGCAGTATTTT,CASKEAYSTDTQYF
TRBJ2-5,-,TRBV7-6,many,TGTGCCAGCAGCTTGTCAGGGAAACAAGAGACCCAGTACTTC,CASSLSGKQETQYF
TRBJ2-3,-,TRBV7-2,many,TGTGCCAGCAGCCCCCGGCGAGGTACAGATACGCAGTATTTT,CASSPRRGTDTQYF
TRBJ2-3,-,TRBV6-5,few,TGTGCCAGCAGTCCAACCCAGACCACAGATACGCAGTATTTT,CASSPTQTTDTQYF
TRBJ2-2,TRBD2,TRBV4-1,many,TGCGCCAGCAGCCAACAAGCGGGAGGCATCACCGGGGAGCTGTTTTTT,CASSQQAGGITGELFF
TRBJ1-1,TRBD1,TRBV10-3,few,TGTGCCGTAGGGCGGGACAGGGCCACTGAAGCTTTCTTT,CAVGRDRATEAFF
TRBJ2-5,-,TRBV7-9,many,TGTGCCAGCAGCTTAGTAGAGACCCAGTACTTC,CASSLVETQYF
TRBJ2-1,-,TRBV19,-,TGTGCCAGTAGTCAGCCGCGGGGAAGCTCCTACAATGAGCAGTTCTTC,CASSQPRGSSYNEQFF
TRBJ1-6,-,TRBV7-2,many,TGTGCCAGCAGCTTAGGGAATTCACCCCTCCACTTT,CASSLGNSPLHF
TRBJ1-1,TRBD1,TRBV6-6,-,TGTGCCAGCAGTTATTTTCAGGGGGGGGCGGACACTGGAGCTTTCTTT,CASSYFQGGADTGAFF
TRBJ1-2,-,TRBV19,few,TGTGCCAGTAGTGTGTTACTTGGGGGCTATGGCTACACCTTC,CASSVLLGGYGYTF